Listed below are T cell receptor beta chains from one sample, sequenced in a study of long-term antiretroviral therapy in people with HIV. TCRdb keeps only in-frame clones here, not all; method: immunoSEQ multiplex PCR. Among just over 35,000 clones, 70% to 90% were seen once, and the ten largest hold roughly a tenth. The source material was unsorted PBMCs, sampled 2.2 years after starting antiretroviral therapy. The receptors were sampled from a man younger than 30 with HIV. The CDR3 runs from the conserved cysteine through the conserved F or W. D genes are given only for firm matches. Only part of the rows carry a size: once, few, many, or a class if the clone is expanded.

j_call	v_call	d_call	clone_size	cdr3_aa	cdr3_nt
TRBJ1-1	TRBV25-1	NA	NA	CASSEYPNTEAFF	TGTGCCAGCAGTGAGTACCCGAACACTGAAGCTTTCTTT
TRBJ1-2	TRBV15	NA	NA	CATSRDRASGDYTF	TGTGCCACCAGCAGAGATAGGGCTAGTGGGGACTACACCTTC
TRBJ1-5	TRBV28	TRBD1	few	CASSFHRGPNQPQHF	TGTGCCAGCAGTTTTCACAGGGGGCCGAATCAGCCCCAGCATTTT
TRBJ2-7	TRBV29-1	TRBD1	NA	CSVEDPQGANYEQYF	TGCAGCGTTGAAGACCCACAGGGGGCAAACTACGAGCAGTACTTC
TRBJ2-7	TRBV6-5	TRBD1	NA	CASSPTTGSSYEQYF	TGTGCCAGCAGCCCCACGACAGGGAGCTCCTACGAGCAGTACTTC
TRBJ2-3	TRBV5-6	TRBD2	NA	CASSQPGLAGDTQYF	TGTGCCAGCAGCCAACCGGGACTAGCGGGGGACACGCAGTATTTT
TRBJ2-7	TRBV27	TRBD2	few	CASSFGGGAYEQYF	TGTGCCAGCAGTTTCGGGGGGGGCGCATACGAGCAGTACTTC
TRBJ1-1	TRBV6-5	NA	NA	CASSYVGEGTEAFF	TGTGCCAGCAGTTACGTAGGGGAAGGCACTGAAGCTTTCTTT
TRBJ2-5	TRBV4-1	TRBD2	medium-sized	CASSQEAAGKSQETQYF	TGCGCCAGCAGCCAAGAAGCAGCGGGGAAAAGCCAAGAGACCCAGTACTTC
TRBJ2-3	TRBV4-3	TRBD1	NA	CASSLNRGGDTQYF	TGCGCCAGCAGCCTAAACAGGGGTGGGGATACGCAGTATTTT
TRBJ1-2	TRBV5-1	TRBD1	NA	CASSLGTGPTGVDGYTF	TGCGCCAGCAGCTTGGGGACAGGACCCACGGGGGTCGATGGCTACACCTTC
TRBJ1-4	TRBV5-4	TRBD1	NA	CASSPDRGEEKLFF	TGTGCCAGCAGCCCAGACAGGGGAGAAGAAAAACTGTTTTTT
TRBJ2-1	TRBV10-3	TRBD2	NA	CAISSRDAPRLAGGDEQFF	TGTGCCATCAGCTCCCGGGACGCACCGCGACTAGCGGGAGGTGATGAGCAGTTCTTC
TRBJ1-2	TRBV28	NA	few	CASSWTLGGYGYTF	TGTGCCAGCAGTTGGACCCTAGGGGGGTATGGCTACACCTTC
TRBJ2-3	TRBV5-1	NA	NA	CASSSFLNRGSTDTQYF	TGCGCCAGCAGCTCGTTCCTGAATCGGGGGAGCACAGATACGCAGTATTTT
TRBJ2-5	TRBV7-8	NA	NA	CASSATDESETQYF	TGTGCCAGCAGCGCCACCGACGAGTCGGAGACCCAGTACTTC
TRBJ2-5	TRBV4-2	NA	NA	CASSQDFREQGGETQYF	TGTGCCAGCAGCCAAGATTTTAGAGAACAGGGTGGCGAGACCCAGTACTTC
TRBJ1-2	TRBV4-1	NA	NA	CASSQQSGGNGYTF	TGCGCCAGCAGCCAGCAGTCTGGTGGAAATGGCTACACCTTC
TRBJ2-1	TRBV7-9	NA	NA	CASSFPSEAGSPRGEQFF	TGTGCCAGCAGCTTTCCCTCCGAGGCGGGGAGCCCCCGGGGTGAGCAGTTCTTC
TRBJ1-2	TRBV7-9	TRBD1	once	CASSLGTGDQSGYTF	TGTGCCAGCAGCTTAGGGACAGGGGACCAGTCTGGCTACACCTTC
TRBJ1-5	TRBV6-6	TRBD1	NA	CASSYALTGNQHF	TGTGCCAGCAGTTACGCATTGACAGGGAACCAGCATTTT
TRBJ1-3	TRBV4-2	NA	NA	CASRQVSGNTIYF	TGTGCCAGCAGACAGGTCTCTGGAAACACCATATATTTT
TRBJ2-7	TRBV4-1	NA	NA	CASSQVRAEQYF	TGCGCCAGCAGCCAAGTCAGGGCCGAGCAGTACTTC
TRBJ2-1	TRBV7-9	TRBD1	NA	CASSRQGAFYNEQFF	TGTGCCAGCAGCCGACAGGGGGCGTTCTACAATGAGCAGTTCTTC
TRBJ1-2	TRBV7-2	TRBD1	NA	CASSPRDSHYGYTF	TGTGCCAGCAGCCCGCGGGACAGCCACTATGGCTACACCTTC
TRBJ1-2	TRBV7-2	NA	few	CASSLTSNYGYTF	TGTGCCAGCAGCTTGACATCGAACTATGGCTACACCTTC
TRBJ2-3	TRBV11-2	NA	NA	CASSWIPDTQYF	TGTGCCAGCAGCTGGATCCCCGATACGCAGTATTTT
TRBJ2-7	TRBV19	NA	NA	CASNDRGGVYEQYF	TGTGCCAGTAACGACAGGGGAGGGGTCTACGAGCAGTACTTC
TRBJ1-3	TRBV2	NA	NA	CASSLAFSGNTIYF	TGTGCCAGCAGTTTAGCGTTCTCTGGAAACACCATATATTTT
TRBJ2-1	TRBV10-1	NA	NA	CASSESIKAGYEQFF	TGCGCCAGCAGTGAGTCGATCAAAGCCGGTTACGAGCAGTTCTTC
TRBJ2-3	TRBV11-2	NA	NA	CASSLGWAGAGDTQYF	TGTGCCAGCAGCTTAGGGTGGGCGGGGGCAGGAGATACGCAGTATTTT
TRBJ1-1	TRBV2	NA	once	CASGGTEAFF	TGTGCCAGCGGGGGAACTGAAGCTTTCTTT
TRBJ2-2	TRBV10-3	TRBD2	NA	CAISRMGLAGGPGTGELFF	TGTGCCATCAGCCGAATGGGACTAGCGGGGGGGCCGGGCACCGGGGAGCTGTTTTTT
TRBJ1-4	TRBV30	NA	NA	CAWKRTDLINEKLFF	TGTGCCTGGAAAAGGACGGACCTGATTAATGAAAAACTGTTTTTT
TRBJ1-1	TRBV6-5	NA	NA	CASSTGPLGTEAFF	TGTGCCAGCAGCACGGGCCCCCTGGGCACTGAAGCTTTCTTT
TRBJ2-2	TRBV7-8	NA	NA	CASSPRGGVITITGELFF	TGTGCCAGCAGCCCGAGGGGCGGGGTGATAACCATCACCGGGGAGCTGTTTTTT
TRBJ2-7	TRBV27	TRBD1	NA	CASRGQGAGLNEQYF	TGTGCCAGCAGGGGACAGGGGGCCGGGTTGAACGAGCAGTACTTC
TRBJ2-5	TRBV15	TRBD2	NA	CATTRWSGGGTETQYF	TGTGCCACCACCCGATGGAGTGGCGGGGGGACAGAGACCCAGTACTTC
TRBJ2-1	TRBV23-1	NA	NA	CASSQWGYSYNEQFF	TGCGCCAGCAGTCAATGGGGGTACTCCTACAATGAGCAGTTCTTC
TRBJ2-3	TRBV6-5	NA	NA	CASGSVAQYF	TGTGCCAGCGGCTCGGTTGCGCAGTATTTT
TRBJ1-2	TRBV4-2	NA	few	CASSQDYEGGGYGYTF	TGTGCCAGCAGCCAAGATTACGAGGGGGGTGGCTATGGCTACACCTTC
TRBJ2-7	TRBV19	TRBD1	NA	CASSIARTGTYEQYF	TGTGCCAGTAGTATAGCTCGGACAGGGACCTACGAGCAGTACTTC
TRBJ2-5	TRBV5-1	NA	once	CASSYAPLRETQYF	TGCGCCAGCAGCTACGCTCCCCTACGCGAGACCCAGTACTTC
TRBJ2-7	TRBV2	NA	NA	CASSGAARQWQYF	TGTGCCAGCAGTGGAGCGGCTCGACAGTGGCAGTACTTC
TRBJ1-4	TRBV30	NA	NA	CAWSVGGGGEKLFF	TGTGCCTGGAGTGTCGGTGGAGGTGGGGAAAAACTGTTTTTT
TRBJ2-1	TRBV6-6	NA	NA	CASSRDSYNEQFF	TGTGCCAGCAGTCGGGACTCCTACAATGAGCAGTTCTTC
TRBJ1-5	TRBV6-5	NA	NA	CASSPLAGGNQPQHF	TGTGCCAGCAGCCCACTCGCAGGGGGCAATCAGCCCCAGCATTTT